The 13 T cell receptor beta chains reported below all come from one sample, sequenced in a study of T cells in Graves' hyperthyroidism and ophthalmopathy. Amplified TCR beta CDR3 regions came from RNA transcripts. During a first-round RT-PCR of the TCR CDR3, the HTBI primer set was used. MiXCR was run by TCRdb on the multiplex PCR reads, yielding one entry per CDR3 protein. The table has about 320,000 distinct CDR3 sequences, approximately 16% seen once. The sequenced sample consisted of blood. These TCRs come from a man in his thirties or forties with Graves' hyperthyroidism.

The genes are TRBV28 and TRBJ1-5; the match to TRBD1 covers 7 bases. From germline, CDR1 is MDHEN and CDR2 SYDVKM. The CDR3 runs 12 residues. V gave up 11 bases and J gave up 7 bases; unmatched junction bases: 8. CDR3 residues: CASQGEQQPQHF. The CDR3 DNA reads as TGTGCCTCCCAGGGGGAGCAGCAGCCCCAGCATTTT.

The chain couples TRBV6-1 to TRBJ2-7; D gene unclear. This CDR3 spans 11 amino acids. Germline V gene data show CDR1 as MNHNS and CDR2 as SASEGT. Trimming removed 6 bases from V and 7 bases from J, with 10 bases in between. CDR3 nucleotide sequence: TGTGCCAGCAGCCGTCCGGAGGAGCAGTACTTC. It specifies CASSRPEEQYF.

This clonotype was recorded many times. V usage is TRBV27 and J usage is TRBJ1-1; D perhaps matches TRBD1 (5 bases). Trimming removed 0 bases from V and 6 bases from J, with 8 bases in between. Germline CDR1 is MNHEY and CDR2 is SMNVEV (reference sequence). The CDR3 extends over 13 amino acids. In DNA form, the CDR3 reads TGTGCCAGCAGTTTATCCCGGGGGGCTGAAGCTTTCTTT. This sequence encodes CASSLSRGAEAFF.

This clonotype was observed many times. The J gene is TRBJ2-5, the V gene TRBV10-3; D call uncertain. V lost 10 bases and J lost 3, with 15 bases in between. Germline CDR1 ENHRY, CDR2 SYGVKD. The CDR3 sequence is 13 residues long. In nucleotides, the CDR3 is TGTGCCACTACACGAGACGGTAAAGAGACCCAGTACTTC. Translating it yields CATTRDGKETQYF.

The chain combines TRBV3-1 with TRBJ2-1, with 9 bases identical to TRBD2. Germline assignment: CDR1 LGHDT and CDR2 YNNKEL (reference sequence). Trimming at V came to 2 bases and at J to 5 bases, leaving 4 bases not matched to a gene. The length of the CDR3 is 15 residues. The CDR3 nucleotides are TGTGCCAGCAGCCAATCGACTAGCGGCCACAATGAGCAGTTCTTC. Protein sequence: CASSQSTSGHNEQFF.

There are many counts of this clonotype. The chain joins TRBV20-1 to TRBJ2-5; 13 nucleotides agree with TRBD2. Germline loops: CDR1 DFQATT, CDR2 SNEGSKA (reference sequence). This CDR3 is built from 13 residues. V dropped 5 bases and J dropped 5; count of bases not matched to a gene: 2. DNA of the CDR3: TGCAGTGCTGGACTAGCGGGAGACGAGACCCAGTACTTC. It encodes CSAGLAGDETQYF.

This clonotype was seen ten or more times. This sequence joins TRBV5-1 and TRBJ1-6; D not certain. The V end was cut by 4 bases, the J end by 0 bases, with 20 bases between. The CDR3 runs 19 residues. The germline CDR1 and CDR2 sequences are SGHRS and YFSETQ. The CDR3 DNA follows: TGCGCCAGCAGCCTCACCCCCCGACCCTCAAGCTCCTATAATTCACCCCTCCACTTT. This translates into CASSLTPRPSSSYNSPLHF.

The sample holds a few counts of this clonotype. The chain employs TRBV20-1 and TRBJ2-7, with D maybe TRBD1 (6 bases). There are 16 residues in the CDR3. With 5 bases removed from V and 6 bases from J, the gap between germline ends came to 26 bases. Germline V gene lookup returns CDR1 DFQATT and CDR2 SNEGSKA (reference sequence). The CDR3: CSALDPGWGQAGEQYF. CDR3 sequence (DNA): TGCAGTGCTCTAGACCCCGGGTGGGGGCAGGCGGGCGAGCAGTACTTC.

This clonotype was counted only a few times. The chain recombines TRBV29-1 with TRBJ2-2; D unclear. From germline, CDR1 is SQVTM and CDR2 ANQGSEA. The V and J ends lost 7 bases and 5 bases respectively, with 11 bases between them. CDR3 length: 12 amino acids. The DNA for the CDR3 is TGCAGCGCCATACAAGGAACCGGGGAGCTGTTTTTT. Its protein product is CSAIQGTGELFF.

This clonotype was counted a few times. The chain uses TRBV30 and TRBJ2-7, with unresolved D. V lost 7 bases and J 2 bases, leaving 12 bases between the germline ends. This CDR3 is 12 amino acids long. Germline V gene lookup returns CDR1 GTSNPN and CDR2 SVGIG (reference sequence). The CDR3 DNA reads as TGTGCCTACGGGCCTAGTACCTACGAGCAGTACTTC. It is translated as CAYGPSTYEQYF. Filled out from reference TRBV30 and TRBJ2-7, the complete variable domain reads SQTIHQWPATLVQPVGSPLSLECTVEGTSNPNLYWYRQAAGRGLQLLFYSVGIGQISSEVPQNLSASRPQDRQFILSSKKLLLSDSGFYLCAYGPSTYEQYFGPGTRLTVT.

This clonotype was counted a few times. This chain connects TRBV20-1 to TRBJ1-5; tentatively, D is TRBD1 (5 bases). Trimming took 1 base from V and 7 from J, leaving 14 bases between them. CDR3 size: 14 residues. Germline V gene data show CDR1 as DFQATT and CDR2 as SNEGSKA (reference sequence). This chain's CDR3 is CSARAPGDGQPQHF. CDR3 sequence (DNA): TGCAGTGCTAGAGCCCCCGGGGACGGACAGCCCCAGCATTTT.

This clonotype was detected a few times. The junction differs from germline at one of its ends, possibly a read error. The rearrangement joins TRBV6-1 to TRBJ2-1; D possibly corresponds to TRBD2 (5 bases). This CDR3 spans 15 amino acids. Per the germline V gene, CDR1 is MNHNS and CDR2 is SASEGT. CDR3: CASSQAVYRYNEQFF. The CDR3 bases are TGTGCCAGCAGTCAAGCGGTTTACCGGTACAATGAGCAGTTCTTC.

This clonotype has at least ten counts. The rearrangement joins TRBV27 to TRBJ2-1, with 16 bases aligning to TRBD2. J was trimmed by 6 bases and V by 4 bases; bases with no gene match: 3. The CDR3 runs to 16 residues. Looked up from germline, CDR1 is MNHEY and CDR2 is SMNVEV (reference sequence). The CDR3 region is CASSSGLAGGGNEQFF. DNA for the CDR3: TGTGCCAGCAGTTCGGGACTAGCGGGAGGGGGCAATGAGCAGTTCTTC.